Below, 22 T cell receptor beta chains from the same sample are listed, as sequenced in a study of blood T cell repertoires in COVID-19. The repertoire was sequenced with immunoSEQ multiplex PCR; TCRdb's copy has only in-frame clones and lacks some. The sample lists around 200,000 clones, around 87% seen once, with 2.7% in the top ten. The sequenced sample was peripheral blood. These TCRs come from a man in his forties or fifties with active or convalescent COVID-19.

The chain couples TRBV14 to TRBJ1-6, with D tentatively TRBD1 (6 bases). CDR3 size: 15 residues. In germline, CDR1 is SGHDN, CDR2 FVKESK. V lost 2 bases to trimming and J lost 9 bases, with 14 bases between them. In nucleotides, the CDR3 is TGTGCCAGCAGCCAATGGACGGGGGGCGGTTCACCCCTCCACTTT. Protein: CASSQWTGGGSPLHF. The whole variable domain, remainder taken from reference TRBV14 and TRBJ1-6, is EAGVTQFPSHSVIEKGQTVTLRCDPISGHDNLYWYRRVMGKEIKFLLHFVKESKQDESGMPNNRFLAERTGGTYSTLKVQPAELEDSGVYFCASSQWTGGGSPLHFGNGTRLTVT.

The chain is built from TRBV24-1 and TRBJ2-1; TRBD1 aligns across 7 bases. The germline V gene has CDR1 KGHDR and CDR2 SFDVKD. The CDR3 covers 14 residues. J gave up 4 bases and V 10 bases, and 9 bases lay outside the gene matches. CDR3 DNA: TGTGCCACGTCCCCCGGGGACAGTTACAATGAGCAGTTCTTC. The encoded protein is CATSPGDSYNEQFF.

The chain links TRBV11-2 to TRBJ2-3; TRBD2 might be the D (5 bases). The CDR3 is 14 amino acids. Germline V gene data show CDR1 as SGHAT and CDR2 as FQNNGV. The V gene lost 5 bases and the J gene lost 2 bases, with 11 bases spanning the gap. Here the CDR3 DNA reads TGTGCCAGCAGCCCCGGACTGAACACAGATACGCAGTATTTT. Protein sequence: CASSPGLNTDTQYF.

The chain's CDR3 is CASSGRPGQGDSPLHF. DNA for the CDR3: TGTGCCAGCAGTGGACGCCCGGGACAAGGTGATTCACCCCTCCACTTT. The chain is built from TRBV6-1 and TRBJ1-6; D may be TRBD1 (6 bases). Germline values: CDR1 MNHNS, CDR2 SASEGT. V lost 4 bases and J lost 8, with 18 bases in between. The CDR3 spans 16 residues.

The V gene is TRBV16, the J gene TRBJ2-3; 9 bases line up with TRBD1. Germline-derived CDR1 and CDR2 are KGHSY and FQNENV. V lost 4 bases, J lost 1 base, and 6 bases stayed unmatched. The CDR3 spans 16 residues. CDR3 coding DNA: TGTGCCAGCAGCCCTCGGGACAGGGTCGGCACAGATACGCAGTATTTT. Amino acid sequence: CASSPRDRVGTDTQYF.

The CDR3 protein is CASSLTSGGTGELFF. CDR3 nucleotide sequence: TGTGCCAGCAGCTTAACTAGCGGGGGCACCGGGGAGCTGTTTTTT. V is TRBV5-5 and J is TRBJ2-2; 11 bases agree with TRBD2. The germline CDR1 and CDR2 sequences are SGHKS and YYEKEE (reference sequence). V gave up 2 bases and J gave up 4 bases; unmatched junction bases: 1. The CDR3 extends over 15 amino acids. Together with reference TRBV5-5 and TRBJ2-2, the CDR3 gives the full variable domain: DAGVTQSPTHLIKTRGQQVTLRCSPISGHKSVSWYQQVLGQGPQFIFQYYEKEERGRGNFPDRFSARQFPNYSSELNVNALLLGDSALYLCASSLTSGGTGELFFGEGSRLTVL.

The chain couples TRBV2 to TRBJ2-1; TRBD1 might be the D (6 bases). The CDR3 covers 14 residues. Trimming took off 1 base at V and 7 bases at J, with 11 bases between the two ends. Per the germline V gene, CDR1 is SNHLY and CDR2 is FYNNEI. The CDR3 protein is CASSEEGVKNEQFF. CDR3 sequence (DNA): TGTGCCAGCAGTGAAGAGGGGGTGAAGAATGAGCAGTTCTTC.

The chain joins TRBV5-4 to TRBJ1-2; TRBD1 aligns across 8 bases. Germline CDR1 reads SGHNT; CDR2 reads YYREEE (reference sequence). The CDR3 totals 14 residues. V was clipped by 2 bases and J by 1 base; unmatched bases: 1. CDR3 loop: CASSFDRGNYGYTF. The CDR3 DNA sequence: TGTGCCAGCAGCTTTGACAGGGGTAACTATGGCTACACCTTC. The variable domain in full, completed from reference TRBV5-4 and TRBJ1-2, reads ETGVTQSPTHLIKTRGQQVTLRCSSQSGHNTVSWYQQALGQGPQFIFQYYREEENGRGNFPPRFSGLQFPNYSSELNVNALELDDSALYLCASSFDRGNYGYTFGSGTRLTVV.

J is TRBJ2-1 and V is TRBV5-4; perhaps TRBD2 as D (7 bases). This CDR3 contains 14 residues. The ends were cut back, 4 bases at V and 10 bases at J, with 18 bases in the middle. The germline gives CDR1 SGHNT, CDR2 YYREEE (reference sequence). The CDR3 nucleotides are TGTGCCAGCAGCAGCGGGACCACCCAGGGGGAGCAGTTCTTC. This codes for CASSSGTTQGEQFF.

The gene calls are TRBV3-1 (or the pseudogene TRBV3-2) and TRBJ1-1, with D perhaps TRBD1 (6 bases). Trimming removed 4 bases from V and 9 bases from J, with 18 bases in between. There are 14 residues in the CDR3. CDR1 is LGHDT, CDR2 YNNKEL, per germline (reference sequence). The CDR3 DNA reads as TGTGCCAGCAGCCTGGACAGTGAGGGGCTAAAAGCTTTCTTT. Its protein is CASSLDSEGLKAFF.

This clone is a singleton in its sample. The CDR3 region is CASSVGYYEQYF. CDR3 bases: TGTGCCAGCAGTGTCGGGTACTACGAGCAGTACTTC. The chain is built from TRBV2 and TRBJ2-7, with D hard to call. Trimming took off 4 bases at V and 3 bases at J, with 7 bases between the two ends. Germline values: CDR1 SNHLY, CDR2 FYNNEI. This CDR3 region has 12 residues.

The table lists this clone with a count of one. The V call is TRBV19, the J call TRBJ1-6; D gene uncertain. This CDR3 has 14 residues. Trimming stripped 6 bases from V and 6 bases from J, with 12 bases between. CDR1 LNHDA and CDR2 SQIVND come from the germline V gene (reference sequence). CDR3 nucleotides: TGTGCCAGTAGCAACGAGGCAGTTAATTCACCCCTCCACTTT. This gives the protein CASSNEAVNSPLHF.

This clone was detected only once. The V call is TRBV7-2, the J call TRBJ2-5; TRBD2 agrees at 13 bases. The CDR3 is 17 residues long. Germline loops: CDR1 SGHTA, CDR2 FQGNSA. J gave up 5 bases and V 3 bases, and 9 bases lay outside the gene matches. The CDR3 nucleotides read TGTGCCAGCAGCTTCCGGACTAGCGGGGGCCTGTGGGAGACCCAGTACTTC. It is translated as CASSFRTSGGLWETQYF.

This clone occurred once. This sequence joins TRBV29-1 and TRBJ2-1; D gene ambiguous. The CDR3 extends over 11 amino acids. V was trimmed by 6 bases and J by 7 bases, leaving 10 bases between them. Germline lookup yields CDR1 SQVTM and CDR2 ANQGSEA. CDR3 DNA sequence: TGCAGCGTATCCGACTTAAATGAGCAGTTCTTC. Translated: CSVSDLNEQFF.

The V call is TRBV7-2, the J call TRBJ1-3; D gene uncertain. Germline lookup yields CDR1 SGHTA and CDR2 FQGNSA. This CDR3 has 14 residues. Trimming cost V 7 bases and J 0 bases, with 10 bases left between them. CDR3 protein: CASIPGGSGNTIYF. CDR3 bases: TGTGCCAGCATCCCCGGAGGCTCTGGAAACACCATATATTTT. The full variable domain, with the rest looked up from reference TRBV7-2 and TRBJ1-3, is GAGVSQSPSNKVTEKGKDVELRCDPISGHTALYWYRQSLGQGLEFLIYFQGNSAPDKSGLPSDRFSAERTGGSVSTLTIQRTQQEDSAVYLCASIPGGSGNTIYFGEGSWLTVV.

The chain uses TRBV7-2 and TRBJ1-2, with TRBD1 as a possible D gene (5 bases). V lost 5 bases, J lost 8 bases, and 12 bases lay in between. The length of the CDR3 is 12 residues. The V gene's germline CDR1 is SGHTA and CDR2 FQGNSA. The CDR3 loop reads CASSEGARGYTF. The DNA of the CDR3 is TGTGCCAGCAGCGAAGGGGCTAGGGGCTACACCTTC. Full variable domain (rest looked up from reference TRBV7-2 and TRBJ1-2): GAGVSQSPSNKVTEKGKDVELRCDPISGHTALYWYRQSLGQGLEFLIYFQGNSAPDKSGLPSDRFSAERTGGSVSTLTIQRTQQEDSAVYLCASSEGARGYTFGSGTRLTVV.

The chain couples TRBV19 to TRBJ1-5; 7 nucleotides agree with TRBD1. J lost 5 bases, V lost 6 bases, and 7 bases had no gene match. Germline V lookup: CDR1 LNHDA, CDR2 SQIVND (reference sequence). CDR3 length: 14 amino acids. The CDR3 loop is CASRTPGTDQPQHF. Written as DNA, the CDR3 is TGTGCCAGTAGGACCCCCGGGACAGATCAGCCCCAGCATTTT.

This clone came up once. The junction does not match germline at one end; this may be a read error. Different DNA sequences within this sample yield the same CDR3. The genes are TRBV3-1 (or the pseudogene TRBV3-2) and TRBJ2-2; D gene unclear. The CDR3 covers 12 residues. Germline-derived CDR1 and CDR2 are LGHDT and YNNKEL (reference sequence). The chain's CDR3 is CASSQESRELFF. The CDR3 nucleotides read TGCGCCAGCAGCCAAGAGAGCAGGGAGCTGTTTTTT.

This clone was seen only a few times. This rearrangement joins TRBV7-3 to TRBJ2-2; D is undetermined. This CDR3 region has 13 residues. Germline CDR1 and CDR2: SGHTA and FQGTGA. Trimming took 2 bases from V and 6 from J, leaving 7 bases between them. The CDR3 reads CASSLDGPGELFF. The CDR3, as DNA: TGTGCCAGCAGCTTAGATGGGCCCGGGGAGCTGTTTTTT.

The rearrangement uses TRBV7-3 and TRBJ2-1, with 8 bases identical to TRBD2. The CDR3 is 13 residues long. Per the germline V gene, CDR1 is SGHTA and CDR2 is FQGTGA. Trimming took 5 bases from V and 6 from J; bases not matched to a gene: 3. The CDR3 nucleotides read TGTGCCAGCAGCCTGCGGGGGGTCAATGAGCAGTTCTTC. It yields the protein CASSLRGVNEQFF.

The chain employs TRBV10-1 and TRBJ1-1, with a tentative D call TRBD1 (5 bases). The CDR3 contains 13 residues. Germline V lookup: CDR1 WNHNN, CDR2 SYGVQD (reference sequence). The V end lost 4 bases, the J end lost 4 bases, and 10 bases lay between the germline ends. The CDR3 sequence is CASSGSGATEAFF. The CDR3 DNA is TGCGCCAGCAGTGGATCTGGGGCCACTGAAGCTTTCTTT.

This clone was counted a few times. The chain joins TRBV7-2 to TRBJ2-7; perhaps TRBD1 as D (6 bases). V was trimmed by 4 bases and J by 9 bases, leaving 16 bases between them. This CDR3 is 13 amino acids long. Germline V gene sequence: CDR1 SGHTA, CDR2 FQGNSA. The DNA for the CDR3 is TGTGCCAGCAGCTCCCCCCAAATGACAGGGCAGTACTTC. Encoded protein: CASSSPQMTGQYF.